The clone carrying this TCR beta chain has only one observation. The antigen remains undetermined. CDR1 SGHRS and CDR2 YFSETQ come from the germline V gene. This CDR3 spans 11 amino acids. Trimming shortened V by 4 bases and J by 7 bases, and 8 bases separated the two germline ends. This record comes from a study of OX40 agonist ivuxolimab in advanced cancers. Study in general: A male proportion of approximately 83% was recorded, with mean age about 54 years and range about 23 to 80. Findings and caveats of the study: At 0.1 to 3.0 mg/kg and by week 6, CD4+ and CD8+ T cells in the blood had expanded clonally. At 0.1-3.0 mg/kg, partial responders had clonal expansion among the lowest observed. Some nonresponders likewise displayed low normalized T-cell clonal expansion.

Assay: immunoSEQ multiplex PCR; the TCRdb copy retains only in-frame clones and omits some. The sample has some 43,000 clones; about 83% are singletons. The input for sequencing was CD4+ or CD8+ T cells sorted from blood, taken in a trial of the OX40 agonist ivuxolimab. The source of this sequence is an adult with an advanced solid tumor such as melanoma, head and neck, liver or kidney cancer. The chain couples TRBV5-1 to TRBJ1-1; D is perhaps TRBD1 (5 bases). The CDR3 is CASSRDFEAFF. DNA of the CDR3: TGCGCCAGCAGCCGGGACTTTGAAGCTTTCTTT.